These T cell receptor beta chains were read from a single sample in a study of cytomegalovirus exposure and HLA in healthy donors. The repertoire was sequenced with immunoSEQ multiplex PCR; TCRdb's copy has only in-frame clones and lacks some. The table has approximately 170,000 clones, 65% to 85% seen once. Sequencing was performed on PBMCs. The receptor source for this set is a male donor in good health and CMV-seronegative. Both conserved end residues are part of each CDR3. D genes are given only for firm matches. Size is stated for part of the rows, as once, few or many counts, or as a class when the clone is expanded.

14,.,.,TRBJ2-1,TRBV5-1,TGCGCCAGCAGCTTGGCCGGAGGAGGCAATGAGCAGTTCTTC,CASSLAGGGNEQFF
12,.,.,TRBJ2-7,TRBV6-1,TGTGCCAGCAGTGAATCGGGATACGAGCAGTACTTC,CASSESGYEQYF
13,.,.,TRBJ1-4,TRBV28,TGTGCCAGCAGGGGGGGGCTAGGTGAAAAACTGTTTTTT,CASRGGLGEKLFF
15,.,TRBD1,TRBJ1-4,TRBV28,TGTGCCAGCAGTTTAATCGGGACAGTTAATGAAAAACTGTTTTTT,CASSLIGTVNEKLFF
16,.,TRBD1,TRBJ2-7,TRBV5-1,TGCGCCAGCAGCTTGGGACAGGGGGCTAACTCCTACGAGCAGTACTTC,CASSLGQGANSYEQYF
16,few,.,TRBJ1-5,TRBV5-1,TGCGCCAGCACCCTATGGGCAGCGGCGAGCAATCAGCCCCAGCATTTT,CASTLWAAASNQPQHF
21,once,TRBD1,TRBJ1-4,TRBV9,TGTGCCAGCAGCGTAGGGCCGGGACAGGGTCTACGAAAGGGAGAAAATGAAAAACTGTTTTTT,CASSVGPGQGLRKGENEKLFF
16,.,.,TRBJ2-2,TRBV5-4,TGTGCCAGCAGCTTGGCCGCGGGGGCGGGTACCGGGGAGCTGTTTTTT,CASSLAAGAGTGELFF
13,.,TRBD1,TRBJ2-3,TRBV2,TGTGCCAGCAAAGGGACAGGGGAAGATACGCAGTATTTT,CASKGTGEDTQYF
14,.,TRBD1,TRBJ1-1,TRBV6-5,TGTGCCAGCAGGCGACAGGGGGCGAACACTGAAGCTTTCTTT,CASRRQGANTEAFF
11,once,TRBD1,TRBJ2-7,TRBV6-5,TGTGCCACTCGAGAGGGGGCGAGACAATACTTC,CATREGARQYF
16,.,TRBD1,TRBJ1-4,TRBV14,TGTGCCAGCAGCCAAGTAGGACAGGGCACTAATGAAAAACTGTTTTTT,CASSQVGQGTNEKLFF
16,once,TRBD1,TRBJ2-7,TRBV29-1,TGCAGCGTTGCGTCCGGGACAGGGGGCACCCCCTACGAGCAGTACTTC,CSVASGTGGTPYEQYF
20,.,TRBD2,TRBJ2-3,TRBV9,TGTGCCAGCAGCGGGAACCGACTAGCGGGAGTTCCTAAAAGCACAGATACGCAGTATTTT,CASSGNRLAGVPKSTDTQYF
16,.,TRBD1,TRBJ2-7,TRBV15,TGTGCCACCAGCAGAGATTTAGGGACAGGGGGCTACGAGCAGTACTTC,CATSRDLGTGGYEQYF
17,.,TRBD2,TRBJ2-5,TRBV5-1,TGCGCCAGCAGCTTGGGGTACAGCGGGGGGACGCAAGAGACCCAGTACTTC,CASSLGYSGGTQETQYF
15,.,TRBD2,TRBJ2-7,TRBV7-2,TGTGCCAGCAGCCCAACACTAGCGGGAGGATACGAGCAGTACTTC,CASSPTLAGGYEQYF
15,.,TRBD1,TRBJ2-7,TRBV6-5,TGTGCCACCAGTTACGTGCCCGACAGGGCCCACGAGCAGTACTTC,CATSYVPDRAHEQYF
18,.,TRBD2,TRBJ2-2,TRBV7-9,TGTGCCAGCAGCTTGCTAAGGACTAGCGGGAGCGTAGACGGGGAGCTGTTTTTT,CASSLLRTSGSVDGELFF
15,.,.,TRBJ1-5,TRBV18,TGTGCCAGCTCACCCCCGCCCCAGGGAAATCAGCCCCAGCATTTT,CASSPPPQGNQPQHF
17,.,.,TRBJ1-5,TRBV19,TGTGCCAGTAGTATCTTCCAGGGAGGTTTAGTCCATCAGCCCCAGCATTTT,CASSIFQGGLVHQPQHF
14,.,TRBD2,TRBJ2-1,TRBV7-3,TGTGCCAGCAGCTTAGCGGGGGGGAACAATGAGCAGTTCTTC,CASSLAGGNNEQFF
17,.,TRBD1,TRBJ2-7,TRBV18,TGTGCCAGCTCACCGCCGTGGGGGACAGGGGGTACCTACGAGCAGTACTTC,CASSPPWGTGGTYEQYF
17,.,.,TRBJ1-5,TRBV4-1,TGCGCCAGCAGCCAAGTTTTAGAGGGAAGAGGGAATCAGCCCCAGCATTTT,CASSQVLEGRGNQPQHF
14,.,.,TRBJ2-5,TRBV27,TGTGCCAGCAGTTTATTCCAGGGACAAGAGACCCAGTACTTC,CASSLFQGQETQYF
17,once,.,TRBJ1-2,TRBV5-4,TGTGCCAGCCAGCTTCACAGCGGGCTGGGAGCTGACTATGGCTACACCTTC,CASQLHSGLGADYGYTF
16,once,TRBD1,TRBJ1-1,TRBV27,TGTGCCAGCAGTTTATGGGGGACAGGGCGGGACACTGAAGCTTTCTTT,CASSLWGTGRDTEAFF
14,.,.,TRBJ1-1,TRBV4-3,TGCGCCAGCAGCCAAGATCCCCGGAACACTGAAGCTTTCTTT,CASSQDPRNTEAFF
13,.,TRBD1,TRBJ1-1,TRBV25-1,TGTGCCAGTGGTCAGGGGGCGAACACTGAAGCTTTCTTT,CASGQGANTEAFF